This T cell receptor beta chain was sequenced in a study of vaccination and CD4 T cells after COVID-19. Turning to the study itself: Spike peptides, overlapping and drawn from SARS-CoV-2, HCoV-NL63, HCoV-OC43 and HCoV-229E, were used to stimulate cells.

The Oncomine TCR Beta short-read assay was what sequenced the DNA obtained from cultured CD4+ T cells. TCRdb processed the PCR reads anew with MiXCR; each CDR3 protein has one entry. The sample lists around 12,000 distinct CDR3 sequences; roughly a third were seen once. Notes on the study in general: With convalescent patients, a median roughly 87% of reactive clones emerged solely after vaccination. Apart from involving relatively few convalescent patients, the work omitted early post-infection timepoints.

Documented treatment: approximately nine-day PBMC culture with coronavirus spike peptide pools or control peptides (ViraFEST assay). Concerning this clonotype itself: Its antigen is not identified.

This sequence originates from a human donor who received a COVID-19 vaccine. Sequencing used CD4+ T cells from blood, cultured in vitro, obtained before SARS-CoV-2 vaccination.

CDR3 nucleotide sequence: TGTGCCAGCAGCCAGGGGACAGGGGGCAGCGAGACCCAGTACTTC. It encodes CASSQGTGGSETQYF. The V and J genes are TRBV4-2 and TRBJ2-5; 12 bases fit TRBD1. V shed 3 bases, J shed 5 bases, and the junction held 4 bases outside the gene matches. Germline V gene lookup returns CDR1 LGHNA and CDR2 YNFKEQ. The CDR3 totals 15 residues.